The present TCR beta chain was sequenced within a study of shared clonotypes between healthy human individuals. Points from the study as a whole: Non-shared clonotypes were found to have lower generation probabilities than the clonotypes that were shared by all four of the sorted-subset donors.

This CDR3 is 15 amino acids long. V lost 1 base, J lost 6 bases, and 16 bases lay in between. Germline V gives CDR1 LNHNV, CDR2 YYDKDF (reference sequence). Of note for this clone: Antigen: not known.

Here immunoSEQ multiplex PCR was the method, and the copy in TCRdb shows in-frame clones only, minus some. The table records approximately 840,000 clones, approximately 97% of them present only once. Terminally differentiated effector memory CD45RA+ cells were excluded from the naive CD8 cells, which were CD45RO-negative and positively selected for CCR7. This clonotype originated in a man aged 25-40 years in good health. The chain carries TRBV15 and TRBJ2-7; tentative D call: TRBD1 (6 bases). Sequenced: naive CD8+ T cells sorted from blood. CDR3 DNA: TGTGCCACCAGCAGAGGGAAGGGGGTACGGGCCGAGCAGTACTTC. Residues: CATSRGKGVRAEQYF. Variable domain in full (rest from reference TRBV15 and TRBJ2-7): DAMVIQNPRYQVTQFGKPVTLSCSQTLNHNVMYWYQQKSSQAPKLLFHYYDKDFNNEADTPDNFQSRRPNTSFCFLDIRSPGLGDTAMYLCATSRGKGVRAEQYFGPGTRLTVT.